This T cell receptor beta chain derives from a study of T-cell reconstitution after alpha-beta-depleted transplantation in children. Study outcomes and limitations: Where some patients showed high TCRbeta diversity at day 60, it came from recipient T cells and thymic progenitors that had survived. T-cell counts and diversity at one year post-transplant came mainly from newly produced T cells. The origin of alpha-beta T cells about two months after transplant was reportedly several hundred expanded graft clones.

The CDR3 has 14 amino acids. V lost 6 bases, J lost 3 bases, and 7 bases stayed unmatched. Preparation of the TCRbeta library was carried out with unique molecular identifiers. TCRdb processed the PCR reads anew with MiXCR; each CDR3 protein has one entry. Found here are roughly 790,000 distinct CDR3 sequences, approximately 15% of them singletons; the top ten hold around 4.5%. This clonotype was counted many times. The target antigen is unknown. The chain couples TRBV12-3 or TRBV12-4 to TRBJ2-5; TRBD1 matches 7 bases. Sequenced material: PBMCs, mostly from graft donor cells, taken 360 days after TCRalphabeta/CD19-depleted stem cell transplant. This receptor was taken from a male patient between 10 and 17 years old who had a stem cell transplant for acute lymphoblastic leukemia, so the T cells may come from the graft donor. The CDR3 sequence: CASRMDRLEETQYF. For the CDR3, the DNA is TGTGCCAGCAGGATGGACAGGCTGGAAGAGACCCAGTACTTC.